This T cell receptor (beta chain) was sequenced during a study of blood T cell repertoires in COVID-19. Study summary: Collection of acute and convalescent COVID-19 samples took place in the United States, Italy and Spain. PBMCs, B-cell-depleted T cells, or T cells provided the cDNA or gDNA that made up the material.

Authors' methods: Amplification of reference gene primers was used by the study to estimate nucleated cell counts. Generated by immunoSEQ multiplex PCR, the TCRdb table keeps only in-frame clones and is missing some. The D gene and trimming were derived from the DNA, and the V and J assignments and clone size from that table. The data show approximately 170,000 clones, roughly 84% seen once. The sample was peripheral blood. This TCR came from a woman of 80 years or more with active or convalescent COVID-19.

DNA for the CDR3: TGTGCCAGCAGCGGGTGGGGGGTGGAGACCCAGTACTTC. Its translation: CASSGWGVETQYF. V usage is TRBV5-4 and J usage is TRBJ2-5, with D possibly matching TRBD2 (6 bases). The germline gives CDR1 SGHNT, CDR2 YYREEE (reference sequence). The germline V and J ends were trimmed by 4 bases and 5 bases, with 12 bases remaining between them. CDR3 length: 13 residues.